What follows are 17 T cell receptor beta chains derived from one specimen sequenced in a study of radiotherapy plus CTLA-4 blockade in lung cancer. The method was immunoSEQ multiplex PCR; TCRdb's version includes in-frame clones alone and lacks a portion of them. The table has 75,000 to 100,000 clones, 88% seen once. Sample: peripheral blood, taken from a patient treated with radiotherapy plus ipilimumab. Source of these receptors: a human donor with non-small cell lung cancer that progressed on radiotherapy plus ipilimumab.

V and J are TRBV5-1 and TRBJ1-1, with D possibly matching TRBD1 (5 bases). The germline V gene encodes CDR1 SGHRS and CDR2 YFSETQ. CDR3 length: 13 residues. V lost 5 bases and J 7 bases, leaving 15 bases between the germline ends. CDR3 protein: CASRWDAGGEAFF. The CDR3 region has the DNA TGCGCCAGCAGGTGGGACGCCGGCGGTGAAGCTTTCTTT.

The chain combines TRBV9 with TRBJ1-5, with 8 nucleotides matching TRBD1. In germline, CDR1 is SGDLS, CDR2 YYNGEE. With 2 bases clipped from V and 6 bases from J, the junction kept 7 bases outside the gene matches. The CDR3 loop spans 15 amino acids. The CDR3 region has the DNA TGTGCCAGCAGCGTGGCAGGGGGCGACGGTCAGCCCCAGCATTTT. Its translation is CASSVAGGDGQPQHF.

This clone came up once. The chain joins TRBV5-1 to TRBJ2-7; D might be TRBD1 (6 bases). The CDR3 extends over 14 amino acids. Trimming removed 1 base at V and 2 bases at J, with 10 bases between. The V gene's germline CDR1 is SGHRS and CDR2 YFSETQ. This CDR3 reads CASSLLDRAYEQYF. The DNA for the CDR3 is TGCGCCAGCAGCTTGTTGGACAGAGCCTACGAGCAGTACTTC.

This clone appeared a single time. The chain employs TRBV7-2 and TRBJ1-1; tentative D call: TRBD1 (5 bases). Germline lookup yields CDR1 SGHTA and CDR2 FQGNSA. The CDR3 has 15 amino acids. Trimming shortened V by 2 bases and J by 7 bases, and 17 bases separated the two germline ends. This chain's CDR3 is CASSLRNLGGGEAFF. For the CDR3, the DNA is TGTGCCAGCAGCTTAAGGAATCTGGGGGGTGGTGAAGCTTTCTTT.

V is TRBV10-3 and J is TRBJ2-7; the match to TRBD2 covers 7 bases. The V gene's germline CDR1 is ENHRY and CDR2 SYGVKD. V trimming: 10 bases; J trimming: 5 bases; junction bases outside the gene matches: 14. The length of the CDR3 is 14 residues. Here the CDR3 reads CATSTSPRADEQYF. CDR3 nucleotides: TGTGCCACCTCGACTAGCCCCAGGGCCGACGAGCAGTACTTC.

This clone came up once. This chain connects TRBV21-1 to TRBJ2-3; the D call TRBD2 from the table was never checked on the DNA. TRBV21-1 is described as a pseudogene. The CDR3 totals 16 residues. CDR3 coding DNA: TGTGCCAGCAGCAAATCGGGGGTGTCTAGCACAGATACGCAGTATTTT. As protein: CASSKSGVSSTDTQYF.

The CDR3 loop is CASLRAGGPTGELFF. The CDR3, as DNA: TGTGCCAGCCTTCGGGCGGGAGGTCCCACCGGGGAGCTGTTTTTT. The chain has TRBV27 and TRBJ2-2; 8 nucleotides line up with TRBD2. This CDR3 region has 15 residues. Germline assignment: CDR1 MNHEY and CDR2 SMNVEV (reference sequence). V lost 8 bases and J lost 4; bases outside the gene matches: 9.

The rearrangement links TRBV29-1 to TRBJ1-1, with 7 bases aligning to TRBD1. Looked up from germline, CDR1 is SQVTM and CDR2 is ANQGSEA. CDR3 length: 13 residues. Unmatched junction bases numbered 6, after V lost 7 bases and J lost 1 base. The chain's CDR3 is CSAVGQTNTEAFF. CDR3 nucleotide sequence: TGCAGCGCGGTGGGACAGACGAACACTGAAGCTTTCTTT.

The V call is TRBV11-2, the J call TRBJ1-3; TRBD1 aligns across 7 bases. The germline V gene encodes CDR1 SGHAT and CDR2 FQNNGV. V shed 6 bases, J shed 5 bases, and the junction held 10 bases outside the gene matches. This CDR3 is built from 15 residues. The CDR3 DNA follows: TGTGCCAGCAGTAAGGGACAGCTCATGCGAAACACCATATATTTT. Translating it yields CASSKGQLMRNTIYF.

This clone has a handful of counts. The chain is built from TRBV2 and TRBJ1-5; D might be TRBD1 (5 bases). Germline values: CDR1 SNHLY, CDR2 FYNNEI. This CDR3 has 11 residues. Trimming cost V 10 bases and J 7 bases, with 11 bases left between them. The CDR3 DNA reads as TGTGCCATCGGGGCGGGCCAGCCCCAGCATTTT. Its translation is CAIGAGQPQHF.

The gene calls are TRBV18 and TRBJ2-5; D not resolved. Germline loops: CDR1 KGHSH, CDR2 LQKENI. Between the trimmed V and J ends, which lost 2 bases and 5 bases, there was a span of 15 bases. This CDR3 comprises 15 residues. This chain's CDR3 is CASSPKDKGWETQYF. Written as DNA, the CDR3 is TGTGCCAGCTCACCAAAAGACAAGGGCTGGGAGACCCAGTACTTC.

V usage is TRBV10-3 and J usage is TRBJ1-1; TRBD1 is a possible D gene (6 bases). CDR3 size: 15 residues. The V gene's germline CDR1 is ENHRY and CDR2 SYGVKD. Deletions cut 3 bases from V and 0 bases from J, with 11 bases between. The CDR3 loop is CAISDRRTVNTEAFF. CDR3 DNA sequence: TGTGCCATCAGTGACCGACGGACAGTGAACACTGAAGCTTTCTTT.

This clone was seen once. Within the sample, other DNA sequences also encode this same CDR3. V is TRBV19 and J is TRBJ2-2; D may be TRBD1 (6 bases). Germline V lookup: CDR1 LNHDA, CDR2 SQIVND (reference sequence). This CDR3 is 14 amino acids long. V gave up 3 bases and J gave up 5 bases, with 10 bases separating them. The CDR3 spells CASSIDRRTGELFF. The CDR3 region has the DNA TGTGCCAGTAGTATTGACAGGAGGACCGGGGAGCTGTTTTTT.

CDR3 residues: CAPMGGRGKQPQHF. The CDR3 DNA follows: TGTGCCCCAATGGGGGGGAGGGGGAAGCAGCCCCAGCATTTT. V and J are TRBV27 and TRBJ1-5; a weak D match, TRBD1 (6 bases). The CDR3 length is 14 residues. Germline V lookup: CDR1 MNHEY, CDR2 SMNVEV (reference sequence). V shed 11 bases and J shed 7 bases, with 21 bases lying between them.

V gene TRBV9 combines with J gene TRBJ2-7; 7 bases align to TRBD2. CDR3 length equals 15 residues. Unmatched junction bases numbered 8, after V lost 3 bases and J lost 2 bases. The germline V gene encodes CDR1 SGDLS and CDR2 YYNGEE. The CDR3 sequence: CASSAHSGVTYEQYF. The CDR3 DNA is TGTGCCAGCAGCGCCCACAGCGGGGTTACCTACGAGCAGTACTTC.

The chain couples TRBV5-1 to TRBJ2-1; TRBD2 aligns across 9 bases. V was clipped by 1 base and J by 5 bases; unmatched bases: 10. The CDR3 covers 17 residues. Germline CDR1 is SGHRS and CDR2 is YFSETQ. Here the CDR3 DNA reads TGCGCCAGCAGCTTGACCCCTAGCGGGAAGACTAACAATGAGCAGTTCTTC. Translation gives CASSLTPSGKTNNEQFF. Full variable domain (remainder filled in from reference TRBV5-1 and TRBJ2-1): KAGVTQTPRYLIKTRGQQVTLSCSPISGHRSVSWYQQTPGQGLQFLFEYFSETQRNKGNFPGRFSGRQFSNSRSEMNVSTLELGDSALYLCASSLTPSGKTNNEQFFGPGTRLTVL.

The rearrangement links TRBV4-2 to TRBJ1-2; D uncertain. CDR3 length: 15 residues. The germline V gene encodes CDR1 LGHNA and CDR2 YNFKEQ. Deletions cut 0 bases from V and 0 bases from J, with 8 bases between. The CDR3 loop is CASSQDSITNYGYTF. The CDR3 DNA reads TGTGCCAGCAGCCAAGACAGCATTACTAACTATGGCTACACCTTC.